The 5 T cell receptor beta chains below were found in one sample sequenced in a study of cytomegalovirus exposure and HLA in healthy donors. 60 Vbeta and 13 Jbeta primers were used in PCR. Some clones are missing from TCRdb's copy, which holds only in-frame ones; the method was immunoSEQ multiplex PCR. This sample yields roughly 190,000 clones, of which around 82% are seen a single time; 11% to 15% belongs to the top ten. The sample consisted of PBMCs. The receptor source for this set is a young woman in good health and CMV-seropositive.

The V gene is TRBV5-1, the J gene TRBJ2-1, with 7 bases identical to TRBD1. After removal of 2 bases from V and 7 bases from J, the junction contained 6 bases not matched to a gene. The V gene's germline CDR1 is SGHRS and CDR2 YFSETQ. The CDR3 consists of 14 residues. The CDR3 DNA reads TGCGCCAGCAGCTTTGTAGGGGGCCGGAATGAGCAGTTCTTC. It specifies CASSFVGGRNEQFF.

The chain joins TRBV13 to TRBJ1-4, with D perhaps TRBD1 (6 bases). Trimming cost V 2 bases and J 0 bases, with 7 bases left between them. The CDR3 is 15 residues long. Germline V CDR1 and CDR2: PRHDT, FYEKMQ (reference sequence). The CDR3 DNA follows: TGTGCCAGCAGCTTAACAGGGCCAACTAATGAAAAACTGTTTTTT. Protein sequence: CASSLTGPTNEKLFF. The full variable domain, rest sourced from reference TRBV13 and TRBJ1-4, is AAGVIQSPRHLIKEKRETATLKCYPIPRHDTVYWYQQGPGQDPQFLISFYEKMQSDKGSIPDRFSAQQFSDYHSELNMSSLELGDSALYFCASSLTGPTNEKLFFGSGTQLSVL.

The chain joins TRBV21-1 to TRBJ1-1; no check of the table's D call, TRBD1, against the DNA was made. TRBV21-1 is labeled a pseudogene. The CDR3 loop spans 13 amino acids. The CDR3 nucleotides read TGTGCCAGCAGCGGACGTAGGGGAACTGAAGCTTTCTTT. It encodes CASSGRRGTEAFF.

The chain has TRBV4-3 and TRBJ2-3; tentative D call: TRBD2 (5 bases). Trimming stripped 0 bases from V and 4 bases from J, with 11 bases between. Germline lookup yields CDR1 LGHNA and CDR2 YSLEER. This CDR3 has 15 residues. CDR3 DNA: TGCGCCAGCAGCCAAGATCGGGGTAGTGCAGATACGCAGTATTTT. It is translated as CASSQDRGSADTQYF.

This chain connects TRBV2 to TRBJ2-1, with 8 bases that match TRBD2. The J segment lost 10 bases and the V segment lost 1 base, leaving 9 bases of the junction unmatched. Per the germline V gene, CDR1 is SNHLY and CDR2 is FYNNEI. CDR3 length equals 15 residues. CDR3 sequence reads: CASSEGRLALGEQFF. CDR3 nucleotide sequence: TGTGCCAGCAGTGAAGGGAGACTAGCGCTCGGAGAGCAGTTCTTC.